This TCR beta chain comes out of a study of beta chain features in type 1 diabetes. Overall study context: Over all samples combined, more than 90,000,000 sorted cells were examined.

CD45RO/CCR7/CD25/CD127/CD95/CD27 staining was used to isolate CD4+ naive, central memory, regulatory and stem cell-like memory cells by sorting. The study, taken as a whole, reports: Shortening that was moderate but significant affected the TCRB CDR3s of Type 1 diabetes patients in all four CD4+ subsets. Junctions at VDJ sites from type 1 diabetes patients had fewer insertions and more deletions.

Points on this clone: What it binds is not known.

The investigators reverse transcribed all of the isolated RNA, so they sequenced expressed TCRB transcripts. Assay used: immunoSEQ multiplex PCR; TCRdb lists only in-frame clones, some missing. Of some 700,000 clones in the sample, over 10% were seen once. Sequencing was carried out using naive CD4+ T cells from blood. The clonotype was recovered from a young man with type 1 diabetes.

CDR3 amino acids: CAISESRGAKDTEAFF. The CDR3 region has the DNA TGTGCCATCAGTGAGTCTCGGGGGGCTAAAGACACTGAAGCTTTCTTT. This chain uses TRBV10-3 with TRBJ1-1; D perhaps matches TRBD1 (6 bases). Germline CDR1 and CDR2: ENHRY and SYGVKD. Deletions cut 0 bases from V and 3 bases from J, with 14 bases between. The CDR3 has 16 residues.